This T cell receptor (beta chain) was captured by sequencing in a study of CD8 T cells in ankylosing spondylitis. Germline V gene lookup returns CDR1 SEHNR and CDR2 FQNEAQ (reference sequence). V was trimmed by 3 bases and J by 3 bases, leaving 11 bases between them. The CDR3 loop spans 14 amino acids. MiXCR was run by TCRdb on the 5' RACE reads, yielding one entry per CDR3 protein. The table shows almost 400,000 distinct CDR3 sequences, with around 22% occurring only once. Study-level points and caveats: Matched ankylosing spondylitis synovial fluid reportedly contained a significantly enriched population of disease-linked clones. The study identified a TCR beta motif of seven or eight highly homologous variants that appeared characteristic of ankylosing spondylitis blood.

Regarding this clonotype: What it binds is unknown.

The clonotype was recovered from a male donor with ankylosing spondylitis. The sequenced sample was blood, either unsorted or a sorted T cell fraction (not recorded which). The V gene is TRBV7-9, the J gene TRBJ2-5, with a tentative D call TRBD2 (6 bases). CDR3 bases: TGTGCCAGCAGCTTGATCGGGGGAAAAGAGACCCAGTACTTC. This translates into CASSLIGGKETQYF. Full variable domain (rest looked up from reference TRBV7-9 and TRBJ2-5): DTGVSQNPRHKITKRGQNVTFRCDPISEHNRLYWYRQTLGQGPEFLTYFQNEAQLEKSRLLSDRFSAERPKGSFSTLEIQRTEQGDSAMYLCASSLIGGKETQYFGPGTRLLVL.